These 32 T cell receptor beta chains came from one sample sequenced in a study of T cells after yellow fever vaccination. One entry per CDR3 protein results from TCRdb running MiXCR on the 5' RACE reads. The table shows hundreds of thousands of distinct CDR3 sequences, with roughly 7.5% occurring only once. The source material was PBMCs, sampled 45 days after the first yellow fever vaccination. Every receptor here comes from a man aged 18 to 29 who received the YFV17D yellow fever vaccine.

The chain combines TRBV6-2 or TRBV6-3 with TRBJ1-1; TRBD1 is a possible D gene (5 bases). This CDR3 region has 15 residues. V was shortened by 5 bases and J by 4 bases, with 17 bases between the two germline ends. Germline V gives CDR1 MNHEY, CDR2 SVGEGT. This CDR3 is CASSASRGRITEAFF. CDR3 bases: TGTGCCAGCAGTGCATCCCGGGGCCGAATCACTGAAGCTTTCTTT.

This clonotype has at least ten counts. The chain uses TRBV7-2 and TRBJ1-1; no firm D call. The CDR3 is 15 amino acids. Between the trimmed V and J ends, which lost 1 base and 0 bases, there was a span of 9 bases. Germline V lookup: CDR1 SGHTA, CDR2 FQGNSA. This CDR3 reads CASSLGGIMNTEAFF. The CDR3 DNA reads TGTGCCAGCAGCTTAGGTGGGATTATGAACACTGAAGCTTTCTTT.

This clonotype was picked up a small number of times. The chain is built from TRBV20-1 and TRBJ2-3; 7 bases match TRBD2. The CDR3 loop spans 13 amino acids. CDR1 and CDR2 (germline): DFQATT, SNEGSKA (reference sequence). V shed 5 bases, J shed 2 bases, and the junction held 4 bases outside the gene matches. CDR3 nucleotides: TGCAGTGCTGGGGACTACCACACAGATACGCAGTATTTT. Protein: CSAGDYHTDTQYF.

V and J are TRBV7-3 and TRBJ2-1; 8 bases fit TRBD2. Looked up from germline, CDR1 is SGHTA and CDR2 is FQGTGA. This CDR3 spans 15 amino acids. The trim removed 5 bases at V and 3 bases at J, leaving 6 bases unmatched. The CDR3 is CASSTRTSSYNEQFF. The CDR3 coding sequence is TGTGCCAGCAGCACACGGACTAGCAGCTACAATGAGCAGTTCTTC. Using reference TRBV7-3 and TRBJ2-1 for the parts outside the CDR3, the full variable domain is GAGVSQTPSNKVTEKGKYVELRCDPISGHTALYWYRQSLGQGPEFLIYFQGTGAADDSGLPNDRFFAVRPEGSVSTLKIQRTERGDSAVYLCASSTRTSSYNEQFFGPGTRLTVL.

In DNA form, the CDR3 reads TGTGCCAGCTCGGCAAGCCGGGACAGGGAAACCCCTGAAGCTTTCTTT. Protein sequence: CASSASRDRETPEAFF. This chain uses TRBV18 with TRBJ1-1; 9 positions agree with TRBD1. This CDR3 has 16 residues. J gave up 6 bases and V 6 bases, and 14 bases lay outside the gene matches. Germline loops: CDR1 KGHSH, CDR2 LQKENI.

This clonotype was seen a handful of times. The chain links TRBV7-2 to TRBJ2-2; D is uncertain. Trimming removed 2 bases from V and 6 bases from J, with 13 bases in between. This CDR3 spans 15 amino acids. Looked up from germline, CDR1 is SGHTA and CDR2 is FQGNSA. The CDR3 loop reads CASSLTTAAPGELFF. CDR3 bases: TGTGCCAGCAGCTTAACGACGGCGGCCCCCGGGGAGCTGTTTTTT.

As for this clonotype: This may be a read error: a much more frequent sequence differs by one nucleotide. This chain uses TRBV6-1 with TRBJ1-1, with D possibly being TRBD1 (6 bases). The germline V gene encodes CDR1 MNHNS and CDR2 SASEGT. This CDR3 is built from 16 residues. CDR3 loop: CASSEGWGPWNTEALF. The CDR3 DNA is TGTGCCAGCAGTGAAGGATGGGGGCCCTGGAACACTGAAGCTCTCTTT.

The rearrangement uses TRBV5-1 and TRBJ2-7; TRBD2 aligns across 9 bases. This CDR3 spans 16 amino acids. Looked up from germline, CDR1 is SGHRS and CDR2 is YFSETQ. The junction had 8 bases not matched to a gene; V was cut back by 1 base and J by 3 bases. This CDR3 reads CASSLWLAGILYEQYF. The CDR3 coding sequence is TGCGCCAGCAGCTTGTGGCTAGCGGGGATACTCTACGAGCAGTACTTC.

This rearrangement joins TRBV7-9 to TRBJ1-4, with D unclear. The germline CDR1 and CDR2 sequences are SEHNR and FQNEAQ (reference sequence). This CDR3 region has 13 residues. Deletions cut 5 bases from V and 3 bases from J, with 7 bases between. The CDR3 nucleotides are TGTGCCAGCAGCGATCGATCTAATGAAAAACTGTTTTTT. Its protein is CASSDRSNEKLFF. Complete variable domain (other parts from reference TRBV7-9 and TRBJ1-4): DTGVSQNPRHKITKRGQNVTFRCDPISEHNRLYWYRQTLGQGPEFLTYFQNEAQLEKSRLLSDRFSAERPKGSFSTLEIQRTEQGDSAMYLCASSDRSNEKLFFGSGTQLSVL.

This chain links TRBV7-9 with TRBJ1-6; D may be TRBD1 (5 bases). Between the trimmed V and J ends, which lost 7 bases and 7 bases, there was a span of 14 bases. This CDR3 comprises 14 residues. The germline CDR1 and CDR2 sequences are SEHNR and FQNEAQ (reference sequence). CDR3: CASTWGEGNSPLHF. The CDR3 coding sequence is TGTGCCAGCACCTGGGGGGAAGGGAATTCACCCCTCCACTTT. Full variable domain (missing parts from reference TRBV7-9 and TRBJ1-6): DTGVSQNPRHKITKRGQNVTFRCDPISEHNRLYWYRQTLGQGPEFLTYFQNEAQLEKSRLLSDRFSAERPKGSFSTLEIQRTEQGDSAMYLCASTWGEGNSPLHFGNGTRLTVT.

V is TRBV15 and J is TRBJ2-7; the D gene is possibly TRBD2 (5 bases). The CDR3 loop spans 16 amino acids. Trimming pared 3 bases from V and 0 bases from J, leaving 15 bases between. Germline loops: CDR1 LNHNV, CDR2 YYDKDF (reference sequence). The CDR3 loop reads CATSSTRRGFSYEQYF. For the CDR3, the DNA is TGTGCCACCAGCAGCACCCGCCGGGGTTTCTCCTACGAGCAGTACTTC.

The V and J genes are TRBV20-1 and TRBJ1-1; maybe TRBD1 (5 bases). CDR1 and CDR2 from the germline V gene are DFQATT and SNEGSKA (reference sequence). There are 13 residues in the CDR3. The V gene lost 6 bases and the J gene lost 0 bases, with 11 bases spanning the gap. The CDR3 here is CSARVHLNTEAFF. The CDR3 nucleotides are TGCAGTGCCAGGGTACATCTGAACACTGAAGCTTTCTTT.

The chain has TRBV12-3 or TRBV12-4 and TRBJ2-1; 15 bases are shared with TRBD2. J lost 12 bases, V lost 5 bases, and 8 bases had no gene match. CDR3 length: 15 amino acids. CDR3 sequence reads: CASSPRTSGGAGQFF. The CDR3 DNA reads as TGTGCCAGCAGTCCCCGGACTAGCGGGGGGGCCGGGCAGTTCTTC.

This clonotype has more than one count but fewer than ten. The rearrangement links TRBV7-3 to TRBJ2-3; D might be TRBD2 (7 bases). The V end was cut by 4 bases, the J end by 2 bases, with 16 bases between. CDR3 size: 16 residues. Germline-derived CDR1 and CDR2 are SGHTA and FQGTGA. In DNA form, the CDR3 reads TGTGCCAGCAGCTCCCTGGGGGGGCTTCTCACAGATACGCAGTATTTT. Protein: CASSSLGGLLTDTQYF.

Many counts were recorded for this clonotype. The chain joins TRBV20-1 to TRBJ2-4, with TRBD1 matching over 12 bases. The junction had 11 bases not matched to a gene; V was cut back by 3 bases and J by 2 bases. The CDR3 covers 18 residues. The germline V gene has CDR1 DFQATT and CDR2 SNEGSKA (reference sequence). CDR3 sequence reads: CSASLGTGGFRPKNIQYF. DNA for the CDR3: TGCAGTGCTAGTCTTGGGACAGGGGGCTTTAGACCCAAAAACATTCAGTACTTC.

In DNA, the CDR3 is TGTGCCGTAGAGGTGGGGACCTATGGCTACACCTTC. Protein sequence: CAVEVGTYGYTF. This chain joins TRBV10-3 and TRBJ1-2, with a weak D call TRBD1 (5 bases). V was cut by 11 bases and J by 4 bases, with 14 bases left in between. In germline, CDR1 is ENHRY, CDR2 SYGVKD. This CDR3 has 12 residues.

This clonotype was observed a few times. The chain links TRBV5-5 to TRBJ2-1, with 7 bases identical to TRBD1. Germline CDR1 and CDR2: SGHKS and YYEKEE (reference sequence). J gave up 10 bases and V 4 bases, and 8 bases lay outside the gene matches. This CDR3 has 13 residues. This chain's CDR3 is CASSENRGWEQFF. The CDR3 DNA reads as TGTGCCAGCAGCGAAAACAGGGGCTGGGAGCAGTTCTTC.

Only a few counts were recorded for this clonotype. The J gene is TRBJ2-5, the V gene TRBV20-1, with 7 bases lining up with TRBD2. CDR3 length equals 14 residues. Per the germline V gene, CDR1 is DFQATT and CDR2 is SNEGSKA (reference sequence). The J segment lost 3 bases and the V segment lost 0 bases, leaving 4 bases of the junction unmatched. CDR3 region: CSARDGGSEETQYF. In DNA form, the CDR3 reads TGCAGTGCTAGAGACGGGGGGTCTGAAGAGACCCAGTACTTC.

J is TRBJ1-4 and V is TRBV12-3 or TRBV12-4; D not certain. V was cut by 7 bases and J by 8 bases, with 11 bases left in between. This CDR3 region has 12 residues. CDR3 residues: CASNLRAEKLFF. CDR3 nucleotides: TGTGCCAGCAACCTCCGGGCCGAAAAACTGTTTTTT.

This clonotype has ten or more counts. The chain employs TRBV20-1 and TRBJ1-1; D not certain. Trimming removed 3 bases from V and 1 base from J, with 9 bases in between. The CDR3 covers 13 residues. From germline, CDR1 is DFQATT and CDR2 SNEGSKA (reference sequence). The CDR3 nucleotides read TGCAGTGCTAGCGGCAGATGGAACACTGAAGCTTTCTTT. Encoded protein: CSASGRWNTEAFF.

The sample holds a few counts of this clonotype. This sequence joins TRBV20-1 and TRBJ1-5; the match to TRBD1 covers 10 bases. This CDR3 spans 13 amino acids. Per the germline V gene, CDR1 is DFQATT and CDR2 is SNEGSKA (reference sequence). The J segment lost 6 bases and the V segment lost 6 bases, leaving 5 bases of the junction unmatched. CDR3 loop: CSALDRGIQPQHF. The CDR3 DNA reads as TGCAGTGCCCTGGACAGGGGGATTCAGCCCCAGCATTTT.

The rearrangement uses TRBV15 and TRBJ1-3, with 9 bases aligning to TRBD1. With 5 bases clipped from V and 1 base from J, the junction kept 9 bases outside the gene matches. CDR3 length: 17 residues. Germline CDR1 is LNHNV and CDR2 is YYDKDF (reference sequence). The chain's CDR3 is CATSAGNRGLSGNTIYF. DNA for the CDR3: TGTGCCACCAGCGCAGGGAACAGGGGGCTATCTGGAAACACCATATATTTT. Drawing the rest from reference TRBV15 and TRBJ1-3, the complete variable domain is DAMVIQNPRYQVTQFGKPVTLSCSQTLNHNVMYWYQQKSSQAPKLLFHYYDKDFNNEADTPDNFQSRRPNTSFCFLDIRSPGLGDTAMYLCATSAGNRGLSGNTIYFGEGSWLTVV.

This rearrangement joins TRBV29-1 to TRBJ1-1; 10 positions agree with TRBD1. The V gene end was trimmed by 4 bases and the J gene end by 4 bases; junction bases not matched to a gene: 3. Germline CDR1 reads SQVTM; CDR2 reads ANQGSEA. The CDR3 extends over 13 amino acids. CDR3 loop: CSVGQGAGTEAFF. The CDR3 DNA is TGCAGCGTTGGACAGGGGGCCGGCACTGAAGCTTTCTTT.

The J gene is TRBJ2-5, the V gene TRBV3-1; 13 positions match TRBD2. CDR3 length: 18 amino acids. The germline V gene has CDR1 LGHDT and CDR2 YNNKEL (reference sequence). With V trimmed by 3 bases and J by 4 bases, 11 bases remained unmatched. DNA of the CDR3: TGTGCCAGCAGCCAGACTAGCGGGGGGTATTTCCCTCGAGAGACCCAGTACTTC. This encodes CASSQTSGGYFPRETQYF.

This clonotype was seen a few times. The V call is TRBV20-1, the J call TRBJ1-5, with D possibly being TRBD1 (5 bases). There are 14 residues in the CDR3. V was clipped by 3 bases and J by 3 bases, with 12 bases between them. CDR1 is DFQATT, CDR2 SNEGSKA, per germline (reference sequence). The DNA for the CDR3 is TGCAGTGCTAGTTCCAGGGCGATCAATCAGCCCCAGCATTTT. Residues: CSASSRAINQPQHF.

V is TRBV6-5 and J is TRBJ1-3; no definite D call. Germline V gene data show CDR1 as MNHEY and CDR2 as SVGAGI. V dropped 6 bases and J dropped 4 bases, with 7 bases sitting between them. CDR3 length equals 12 residues. The CDR3 nucleotides are TGTGCCAGCAGCTCAAGAGGAAACACCATATATTTT. Protein sequence: CASSSRGNTIYF.

In this sample, this clonotype turned up a few times. The V gene is TRBV15, the J gene TRBJ2-1, with D uncertain. CDR1 and CDR2 (germline): LNHNV, YYDKDF (reference sequence). This CDR3 has 11 amino acids. The V end was cut by 9 bases, the J end by 4 bases, with 7 bases between. This CDR3 is CATAIYNEQFF. CDR3 bases: TGTGCCACGGCAATTTACAATGAGCAGTTCTTC.

This clonotype was detected many times. The rearrangement uses TRBV7-2 and TRBJ1-2; 8 bases line up with TRBD1. This CDR3 has 15 residues. V was pared by 4 bases and J by 7 bases, with 11 bases of the junction left unmatched. Germline V gives CDR1 SGHTA, CDR2 FQGNSA. CDR3 in amino acids: CASSSSLTGASGYTF. In DNA form, the CDR3 reads TGTGCCAGCAGCTCATCTTTGACAGGGGCGAGTGGCTACACCTTC.

This clonotype was seen only a few times. This chain connects TRBV29-1 to TRBJ2-7; maybe TRBD1 (6 bases). CDR1 is SQVTM and CDR2 is ANQGSEA in the germline V gene. This CDR3 has 14 residues. Trimming left V 0 bases short and J 7 bases short, with 16 bases between. The CDR3 loop is CSVEDTGSSEEQYF. The CDR3 DNA sequence: TGCAGCGTTGAAGATACAGGGAGTTCAGAAGAGCAGTACTTC.

This clonotype was counted ten times or more. The chain has TRBV6-2 or TRBV6-3 and TRBJ2-1; 15 bases match TRBD2. With 7 bases clipped from V and 15 bases from J, the junction kept 22 bases outside the gene matches. Looked up from germline, CDR1 is MNHEY and CDR2 is SVGEGT. This CDR3 contains 18 residues. CDR3 nucleotide sequence: TGTGCCAGCACCTCAAGACACAAAACGGGACTAGCGGGGGGCCCCCTGTTCTTC. Amino acid sequence: CASTSRHKTGLAGGPLFF.

This clonotype was recorded many times. The V call is TRBV20-1, the J call TRBJ2-1; D gene unclear. There are 16 residues in the CDR3. Trimming took 0 bases from V and 0 from J, leaving 12 bases between them. The germline V gene has CDR1 DFQATT and CDR2 SNEGSKA (reference sequence). The CDR3 nucleotides read TGCAGTGCTAGAGATTCCCCCAGGAGCTCCTACAATGAGCAGTTCTTC. Its protein product is CSARDSPRSSYNEQFF.

On this clonotype: A much more abundant neighbour one base away suggests this may be a read error. The V and J genes are TRBV12-3 or TRBV12-4 and TRBJ2-1; TRBD2 aligns across 8 bases. The CDR3 contains 17 residues. V dropped 5 bases and J dropped 7; count of bases not matched to a gene: 16. CDR3 DNA sequence: TGTGCCAGCAGTACACCGGGGGGAGGCGGGGGGCGAAATGAGCAGTTCTTC. This sequence encodes CASSTPGGGGGRNEQFF.